Given below is one T cell receptor (beta chain) in context. Its matching antigen is unknown. This record comes from a study of cytomegalovirus exposure and HLA in healthy donors. CDR1 and CDR2 from the germline V gene are MNHEY and SMNVEV (reference sequence). V gave up 2 bases and J gave up 7 bases, with 17 bases separating them. The CDR3 loop spans 15 amino acids. General study results and limits: The Asian-associated ancestry cluster reportedly had fewer N-insertions than the roughly 720-donor mean in a later analysis. TCR beta V- and J-gene trimming was later associated with a missense DCLRE1C variant. Looking again later, the authors saw that most CMV-associated TCR beta chains seemed HLA-restricted. The only immune exposure information that was available was CMV serostatus.

13 Jbeta primers and 60 Vbeta primers were used for the PCR. TCRdb's copy holds only in-frame clones and misses some; the assay was immunoSEQ multiplex PCR. The data show under 200,000 clones, roughly 82% seen once. Material for sequencing was PBMCs. This TCR was recovered from a man aged 45-65 years in good health and CMV-seropositive. The chain couples TRBV27 to TRBJ1-1; D possibly corresponds to TRBD1 (6 bases). CDR3 nucleotide sequence: TGTGCCAGCAGTTTAAGGGGACAAGCCCTAGATGAAGCTTTCTTT. Residues: CASSLRGQALDEAFF.